A selection of T cell receptor beta chains follows, all from one sample in a study of blood T cell repertoires in COVID-19. Clones were read by immunoSEQ multiplex PCR, and TCRdb kept only the in-frame ones, dropping some. The sample lists 110,000 to 150,000 clones, approximately 80% occurring once. The specimen was peripheral blood. Every receptor here comes from a human donor in a cohort sampled during active COVID-19. Each CDR3 is given with its conserved first and last residue. The D gene is left open where the match is weak. Only part of the rows carry a size: once, few, many, or a class if the clone is expanded.

clone_size j_call d_call v_call cdr3_aa cdr3_nt
NA TRBJ2-3 NA TRBV7-3 CASSSISLDTQYF TGTGCCAGCAGCTCAATTAGTTTGGATACGCAGTATTTT
NA TRBJ2-1 TRBD1 TRBV9 CASSVAGGLVNEQFF TGTGCCAGCAGCGTGGCAGGGGGTCTAGTCAATGAGCAGTTCTTC
NA TRBJ2-6 TRBD1 TRBV6-1 CASSEGWGTGLSGANVLTF TGTGCCAGCAGTGAAGGTTGGGGGACAGGGTTATCTGGGGCCAACGTCCTGACTTTC
NA TRBJ2-7 NA TRBV2 CASSDRGGATYEQYF TGTGCCAGCAGTGATCGCGGCGGCGCAACCTACGAGCAGTACTTC
once TRBJ1-1 TRBD1 TRBV9 CASSPRTGRDTEAFF TGTGCCAGCAGCCCCCGGACAGGGCGGGATACTGAAGCTTTCTTT
once TRBJ1-5 NA TRBV6-5 CASSYRRDQPQHF TGTGCCAGCAGTTATCGACGGGATCAGCCCCAGCATTTT
NA TRBJ2-1 TRBD1 TRBV6-6 CASSYSQGARYNEQFF TGTGCCAGCAGTTACTCGCAGGGGGCGCGGTACAATGAGCAGTTCTTC
NA TRBJ1-2 TRBD1 TRBV29-1 CSVEPQGVLSGYTF TGCAGCGTTGAGCCGCAGGGGGTTCTCAGTGGCTACACCTTC
NA TRBJ1-1 NA TRBV5-4 CASSLGHKEAFF TGTGCCAGCAGCCTAGGACACAAGGAGGCTTTCTTT
NA TRBJ2-2 NA TRBV24-1 CATSDLTGELFF TGTGCCACCAGTGACCTGACCGGGGAGCTGTTTTTT
NA TRBJ2-5 NA TRBV29-1 CSVEEERISQETQYF TGCAGCGTTGAAGAGGAGAGGATATCCCAAGAGACCCAGTACTTC
NA TRBJ1-5 NA TRBV5-5 CASSTANQPQHF TGTGCCAGCAGCACTGCTAATCAGCCCCAGCATTTT
NA TRBJ2-3 TRBD1 TRBV29-1 CSSGNRGDTQYF TGCAGCTCTGGAAACAGGGGTGATACGCAGTATTTT
few TRBJ1-2 NA TRBV6-2/TRBV6-3 CASSPRAGNGYTF TGTGCCAGCAGCCCCCGGGCAGGGAATGGCTACACCTTC
few TRBJ1-5 TRBD1 TRBV7-2 CASSSDRDQPQHF TGTGCCAGCAGCTCGGACAGGGATCAGCCCCAGCATTTT
many TRBJ2-5 TRBD1 TRBV5-5 CASSLGDRGPETQYF TGTGCCAGCAGCTTGGGGGACAGAGGCCCAGAGACCCAGTACTTC
NA TRBJ2-2 NA TRBV27 CAVQDRGNTGELFF TGTGCCGTTCAGGATCGGGGGAACACCGGGGAGCTGTTTTTT
NA TRBJ2-7 TRBD2 TRBV2 CASISGLAGDYEQYF TGTGCCAGCATCTCCGGACTAGCGGGTGATTACGAGCAGTACTTC
NA TRBJ2-4 NA TRBV27 CASSLSSGLNLAKNIQYF TGTGCCAGCAGTTTAAGTTCAGGATTGAACCTAGCCAAAAACATTCAGTACTTC
NA TRBJ2-3 TRBD2 TRBV5-4 CASGGGEDTQYF TGTGCCAGCGGGGGGGGAGAGGATACGCAGTATTTT
once TRBJ1-6 NA TRBV5-1 CASSPQILTYNSPLHF TGCGCCAGCAGCCCACAGATCCTGACGTATAATTCACCCCTCCACTTT
NA TRBJ2-5 TRBD2 TRBV19 CASSIGGLALQETQYF TGTGCCAGTAGTATAGGGGGACTAGCCCTCCAAGAGACCCAGTACTTC
NA TRBJ2-7 TRBD2 TRBV29-1 CSGGVGEGEQYF TGCAGCGGAGGGGTCGGGGAGGGCGAGCAGTACTTC
NA TRBJ2-1 TRBD2 TRBV5-1 CASSLPLKRGGNEQFF TGCGCCAGCAGCTTGCCCCTTAAGCGGGGGGGCAATGAGCAGTTCTTC
NA TRBJ2-7 NA TRBV12-3/TRBV12-4 CASSPTETYEQYF TGTGCCAGCAGTCCTACAGAGACCTACGAGCAGTACTTC
NA TRBJ2-4 TRBD1 TRBV7-2 CASSRLGQGVGIQYF TGTGCCAGCAGCCGCCTGGGACAGGGAGTGGGCATTCAGTACTTC
NA TRBJ1-2 NA TRBV9 CASQRGYGYTF TGTGCCAGCCAGCGGGGCTATGGCTACACCTTC
NA TRBJ1-2 NA TRBV4-3 CASSQDRGSHGYTF TGCGCCAGCAGCCAAGACAGGGGCTCTCATGGCTACACCTTC
NA TRBJ2-5 TRBD2 TRBV28 CASRTSGGETQYF TGTGCCAGCAGGACTAGCGGGGGAGAGACCCAGTACTTC
NA TRBJ2-1 TRBD1 TRBV6-2/TRBV6-3 CASSQIGTGARIGTRRSSYNEQFF TGTGCCAGCAGCCAAATCGGGACAGGGGCACGAATTGGGACTAGGCGGAGCTCCTACAATGAGCAGTTCTTC
NA TRBJ2-7 NA TRBV10-3 CAINREGSGEQYF TGTGCCATCAACAGGGAGGGAAGTGGCGAGCAGTACTTC
NA TRBJ1-2 NA TRBV7-2 CASSFRGRGYGYTF TGTGCCAGCAGTTTCAGGGGCAGGGGCTATGGCTACACCTTC
NA TRBJ1-4 NA TRBV6-2/TRBV6-3 CASSYSLRGERLRDEKLFF TGTGCCAGCAGTTACTCCCTCCGGGGAGAGAGATTGCGGGATGAAAAACTGTTTTTT
NA TRBJ2-1 TRBD2 TRBV7-6 CASSLNSGGASYNEQFF TGTGCCAGCAGCTTAAATAGCGGGGGGGCCTCTTACAATGAGCAGTTCTTC
NA TRBJ2-4 TRBD2 TRBV6-2/TRBV6-3 CASSWLAGGQDIQYF TGTGCCAGCAGTTGGCTAGCGGGGGGCCAGGACATTCAGTACTTC
NA TRBJ2-7 NA TRBV11-3 CASSFYPVYEQYF TGTGCCAGCAGCTTTTATCCCGTCTACGAGCAGTACTTC
NA TRBJ1-5 TRBD1 TRBV19 CASSILLGTGVVNQPQHF TGTGCCAGTAGTATTCTCCTTGGGACAGGGGTAGTCAATCAGCCCCAGCATTTT
NA TRBJ2-3 TRBD1 TRBV2 CASKEDRGRADTQYF TGTGCCAGCAAAGAGGACAGGGGGCGGGCAGATACGCAGTATTTT
NA TRBJ1-6 NA TRBV19 CASSPPEGWPLHF TGTGCCAGTAGTCCACCCGAGGGATGGCCCCTCCACTTT
NA TRBJ2-3 TRBD1 TRBV5-1 CASSRRGRVTDTQYF TGCGCCAGCAGCCGCAGGGGGCGGGTCACAGATACGCAGTATTTT
NA TRBJ2-6 NA TRBV27 CASRRWGVSGANVLTF TGTGCCAGCAGACGTTGGGGGGTCTCTGGGGCCAACGTCCTGACTTTC
NA TRBJ1-2 TRBD1 TRBV7-2 CASSLGGQGATYGYTF TGTGCCAGCAGCTTAGGTGGACAGGGGGCCACCTATGGCTACACCTTC
NA TRBJ1-2 TRBD1 TRBV20-1 CSASTPGQENYGYTF TGCAGTGCTAGTACGCCGGGACAGGAGAACTATGGCTACACCTTC
NA TRBJ2-6 NA TRBV7-2 CASSLADLQGYGANVLTF TGTGCCAGCAGCTTAGCCGACTTACAGGGATATGGGGCCAACGTCCTGACTTTC
once TRBJ2-5 TRBD2 TRBV6-2/TRBV6-3 CASSYKGLAGQETQYF TGTGCCAGCAGTTACAAGGGACTAGCGGGGCAAGAGACCCAGTACTTC
NA TRBJ1-3 TRBD1 TRBV10-2 CASSATGVPGNTIYF TGCGCCAGCAGTGCGACAGGGGTACCTGGAAACACCATATATTTT
NA TRBJ2-3 TRBD1 TRBV5-3 CARSLSQYSGDRVSCTDTQYF TGTGCCAGAAGCTTGTCGCAATATTCGGGGGACAGGGTGTCGTGCACAGATACGCAGTATTTT
NA TRBJ2-5 NA TRBV7-2 CASSLGPGETQYF TGTGCCAGCAGCTTAGGTCCGGGGGAGACCCAGTACTTC
NA TRBJ2-3 NA TRBV19 CASKPSHSGGASADTQYF TGTGCCAGTAAGCCCTCCCACAGTGGGGGGGCAAGCGCAGATACGCAGTATTTT
NA TRBJ2-2 TRBD1 TRBV5-1 CASSFRDSIGGELFF TGCGCCAGCAGCTTCCGGGACAGCATTGGCGGGGAGCTGTTTTTT
few TRBJ2-2 TRBD2 TRBV5-1 CASSRDYLKTGELFF TGCGCCAGCAGCAGGGACTACCTCAAGACCGGGGAGCTGTTTTTT
NA TRBJ2-7 NA TRBV19 CASSRRGQPTYEQYF TGTGCCAGTAGCCGCAGGGGTCAACCCACCTACGAGCAGTACTTC
NA TRBJ1-3 NA TRBV3-1/TRBV3-2 CASSSQPGGAGNTIYF TGTGCCAGCAGCTCCCAGCCCGGGGGGGCTGGAAACACCATATATTTT
NA TRBJ2-5 TRBD2 TRBV19 CASSIFGTSGAVSGETQYF TGTGCCAGTAGTATATTCGGGACTAGCGGGGCGGTCAGCGGGGAGACCCAGTACTTC
NA TRBJ1-1 TRBD1 TRBV7-3 CASSLRQGRNTEAFF TGTGCCAGCAGCCTCCGACAGGGACGGAACACTGAAGCTTTCTTT
NA TRBJ2-7 NA TRBV11-3 CASSLGGQGYEQYF TGTGCCAGCAGCTTGGGAGGTCAGGGCTACGAGCAGTACTTC
NA TRBJ2-5 TRBD2 TRBV6-6 CASSYGASGGQIAQYF TGTGCCAGCAGTTACGGGGCTAGCGGGGGTCAAATTGCCCAGTACTTC
NA TRBJ2-7 NA TRBV10-1 CASERSVLYEQYF TGCGCCAGCGAGCGAAGCGTCCTCTACGAGCAGTACTTC
NA TRBJ1-2 NA TRBV27 CASSFLLAGINYGYTF TGTGCCAGCAGTTTCCTGCTCGCGGGGATCAACTATGGCTACACCTTC